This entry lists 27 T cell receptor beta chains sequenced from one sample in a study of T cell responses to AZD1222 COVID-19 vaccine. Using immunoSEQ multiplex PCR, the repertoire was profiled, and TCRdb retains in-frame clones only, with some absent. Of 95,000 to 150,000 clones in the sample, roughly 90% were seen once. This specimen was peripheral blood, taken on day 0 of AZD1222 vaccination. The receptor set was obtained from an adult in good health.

CDR3 sequence: CASSYDSESGNTIYF. In DNA form, the CDR3 reads TGTGCCAGCAGTTACGACAGCGAATCTGGAAACACCATATATTTT. The rearrangement links TRBV6-5 to TRBJ1-3; D is possibly TRBD1 (5 bases). Trimming cost V 2 bases and J 1 base, with 9 bases left between them. Germline-derived CDR1 and CDR2 are MNHEY and SVGAGI. This CDR3 contains 15 residues.

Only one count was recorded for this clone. CDR3 amino acids: CASSLGLQGSSGNTIYF. The CDR3 DNA is TGTGCCAGCAGCTTAGGGCTACAGGGTAGCTCTGGAAACACCATATATTTT. The V gene is TRBV7-9, the J gene TRBJ1-3; a possible D gene is TRBD1 (6 bases). Germline loops: CDR1 SEHNR, CDR2 FQNEAQ (reference sequence). The CDR3 is 17 amino acids. The V and J ends lost 1 base and 0 bases respectively, with 13 bases between them.

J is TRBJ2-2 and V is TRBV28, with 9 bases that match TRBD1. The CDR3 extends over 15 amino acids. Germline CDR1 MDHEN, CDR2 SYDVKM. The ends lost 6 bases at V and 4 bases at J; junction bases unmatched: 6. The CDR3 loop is CASSKQGAGTGELFF. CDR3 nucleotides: TGTGCCAGCAGCAAACAGGGGGCGGGCACCGGGGAGCTGTTTTTT.

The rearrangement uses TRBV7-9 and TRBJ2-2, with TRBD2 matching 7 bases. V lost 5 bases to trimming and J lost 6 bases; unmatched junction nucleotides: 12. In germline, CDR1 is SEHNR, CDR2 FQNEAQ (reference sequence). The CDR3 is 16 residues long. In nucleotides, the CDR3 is TGTGCCAGCAGCCCCCGGTTTCAGACTAGCCCCGGGGAGCTGTTTTTT. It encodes CASSPRFQTSPGELFF.

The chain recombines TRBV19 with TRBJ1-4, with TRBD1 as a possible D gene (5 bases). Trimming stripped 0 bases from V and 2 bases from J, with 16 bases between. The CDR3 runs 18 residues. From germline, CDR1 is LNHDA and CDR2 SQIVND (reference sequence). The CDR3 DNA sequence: TGTGCCAGTAGTATAGATCCTCCAGGGACGGCCACTAATGAAAAACTGTTTTTT. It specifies CASSIDPPGTATNEKLFF.

The CDR3 sequence: CAISEISTRGKEKLFF. The CDR3 DNA sequence: TGTGCCATCAGTGAGATAAGTACAAGGGGAAAAGAAAAACTGTTTTTT. V is TRBV10-3 and J is TRBJ1-4; TRBD1 is a possible D gene (5 bases). Germline V gives CDR1 ENHRY, CDR2 SYGVKD. This CDR3 contains 16 residues. V shed 2 bases and J shed 8 bases, with 18 bases lying between them.

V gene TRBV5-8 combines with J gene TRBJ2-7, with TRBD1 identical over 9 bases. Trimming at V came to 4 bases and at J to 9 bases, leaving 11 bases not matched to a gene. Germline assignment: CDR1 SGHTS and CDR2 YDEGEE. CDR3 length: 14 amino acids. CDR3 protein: CASSAPGYRGRQYF. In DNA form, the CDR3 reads TGTGCCAGCAGCGCCCCCGGATACAGGGGGCGGCAGTACTTC. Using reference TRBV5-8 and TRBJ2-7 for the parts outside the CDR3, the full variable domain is EAGVTQSPTHLIKTRGQQATLRCSPISGHTSVYWYQQALGLGLQFLLWYDEGEERNRGNFPPRFSGRQFPNYSSELNVNALELEDSALYLCASSAPGYRGRQYFGPGTRLTVT.

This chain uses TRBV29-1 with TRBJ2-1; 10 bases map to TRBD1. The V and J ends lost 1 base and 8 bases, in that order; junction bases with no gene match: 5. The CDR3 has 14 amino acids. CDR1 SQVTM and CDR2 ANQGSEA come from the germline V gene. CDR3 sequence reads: CSVEGGQGSDEQFF. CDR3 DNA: TGCAGCGTTGAAGGGGGACAGGGGAGCGATGAGCAGTTCTTC.

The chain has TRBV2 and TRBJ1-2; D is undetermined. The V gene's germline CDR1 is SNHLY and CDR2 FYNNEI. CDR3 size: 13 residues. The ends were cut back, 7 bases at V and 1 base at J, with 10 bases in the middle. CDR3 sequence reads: CASIGNSNYGYTF. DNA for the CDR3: TGTGCCAGCATCGGAAACAGTAACTATGGCTACACCTTC. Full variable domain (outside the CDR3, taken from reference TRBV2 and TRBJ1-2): EPEVTQTPSHQVTQMGQEVILRCVPISNHLYFYWYRQILGQKVEFLVSFYNNEISEKSEIFDDQFSVERPDGSNFTLKIRSTKLEDSAMYFCASIGNSNYGYTFGSGTRLTVV.

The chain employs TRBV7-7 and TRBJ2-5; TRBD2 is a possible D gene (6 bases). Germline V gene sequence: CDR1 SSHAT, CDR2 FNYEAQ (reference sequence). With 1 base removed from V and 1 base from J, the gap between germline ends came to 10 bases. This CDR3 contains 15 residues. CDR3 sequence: CASSLVGGTQETQYF. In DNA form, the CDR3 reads TGTGCCAGCAGCTTAGTGGGAGGAACCCAAGAGACCCAGTACTTC.

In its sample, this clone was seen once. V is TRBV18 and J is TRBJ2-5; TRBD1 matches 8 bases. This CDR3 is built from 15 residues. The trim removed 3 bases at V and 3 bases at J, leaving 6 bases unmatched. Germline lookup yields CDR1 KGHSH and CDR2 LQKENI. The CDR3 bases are TGTGCCAGCTCACCCCGACAGGGGTCTGAAGAGACCCAGTACTTC. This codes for CASSPRQGSEETQYF.

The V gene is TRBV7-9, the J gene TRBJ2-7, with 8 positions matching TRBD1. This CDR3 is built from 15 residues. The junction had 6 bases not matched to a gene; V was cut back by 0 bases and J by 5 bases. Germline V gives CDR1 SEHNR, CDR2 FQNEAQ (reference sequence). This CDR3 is CASSLAEQGANEQYF. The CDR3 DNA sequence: TGTGCCAGCAGCTTAGCGGAGCAGGGGGCTAACGAGCAGTACTTC.

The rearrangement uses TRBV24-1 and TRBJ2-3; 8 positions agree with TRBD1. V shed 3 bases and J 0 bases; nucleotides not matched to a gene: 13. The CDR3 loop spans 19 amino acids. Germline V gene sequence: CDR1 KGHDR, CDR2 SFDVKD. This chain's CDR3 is CATSDPSNDRGTSTDTQYF. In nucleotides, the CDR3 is TGTGCCACCAGTGATCCATCAAATGACAGGGGAACTAGCACAGATACGCAGTATTTT.

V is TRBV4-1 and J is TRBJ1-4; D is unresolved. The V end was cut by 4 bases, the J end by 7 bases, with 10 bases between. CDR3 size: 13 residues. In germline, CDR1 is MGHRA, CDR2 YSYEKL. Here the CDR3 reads CASSLLIAEKLFF. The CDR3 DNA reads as TGCGCCAGCAGCCTCTTAATAGCTGAAAAACTGTTTTTT.

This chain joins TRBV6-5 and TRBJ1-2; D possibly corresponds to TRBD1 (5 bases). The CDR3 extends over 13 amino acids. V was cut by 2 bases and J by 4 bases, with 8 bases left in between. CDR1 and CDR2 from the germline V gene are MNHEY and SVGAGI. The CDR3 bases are TGTGCCAGCAGTTACGGGGGAATCTATGGCTACACCTTC. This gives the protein CASSYGGIYGYTF.

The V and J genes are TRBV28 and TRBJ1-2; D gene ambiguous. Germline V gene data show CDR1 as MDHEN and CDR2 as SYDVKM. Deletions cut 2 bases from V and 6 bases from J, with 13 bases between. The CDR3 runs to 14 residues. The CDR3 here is CASSLDRGGNGYTF. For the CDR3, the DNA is TGTGCCAGCAGTTTAGACCGAGGCGGAAATGGCTACACCTTC.

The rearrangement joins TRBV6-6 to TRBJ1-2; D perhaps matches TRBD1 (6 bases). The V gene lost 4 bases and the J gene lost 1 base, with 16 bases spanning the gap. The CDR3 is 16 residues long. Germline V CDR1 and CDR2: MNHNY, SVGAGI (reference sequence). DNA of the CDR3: TGTGCCAGCAGTTTCACTCAGGGGTTACTTAACTATGGCTACACCTTC. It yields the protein CASSFTQGLLNYGYTF.

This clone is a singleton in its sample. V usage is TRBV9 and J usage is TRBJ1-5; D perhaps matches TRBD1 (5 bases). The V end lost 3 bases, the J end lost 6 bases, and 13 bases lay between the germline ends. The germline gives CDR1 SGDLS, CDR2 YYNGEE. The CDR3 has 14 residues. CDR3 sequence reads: CASSAEGESQPQHF. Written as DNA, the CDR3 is TGTGCCAGCAGCGCCGAAGGGGAGTCTCAGCCCCAGCATTTT.

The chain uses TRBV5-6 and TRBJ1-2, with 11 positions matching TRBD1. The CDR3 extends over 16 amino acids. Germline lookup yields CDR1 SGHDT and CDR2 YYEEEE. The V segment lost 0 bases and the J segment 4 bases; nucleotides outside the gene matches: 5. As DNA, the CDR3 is TGTGCCAGCAGCTTGGAAGGACAGGGGGCGGTCTATGGCTACACCTTC. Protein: CASSLEGQGAVYGYTF.

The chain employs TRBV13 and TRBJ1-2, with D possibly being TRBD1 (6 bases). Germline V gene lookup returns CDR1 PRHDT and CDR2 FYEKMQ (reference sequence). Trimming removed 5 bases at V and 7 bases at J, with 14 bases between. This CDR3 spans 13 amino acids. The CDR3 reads CASSTSGDGGYTF. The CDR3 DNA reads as TGTGCCAGCAGCACCTCAGGGGACGGTGGCTACACCTTC.

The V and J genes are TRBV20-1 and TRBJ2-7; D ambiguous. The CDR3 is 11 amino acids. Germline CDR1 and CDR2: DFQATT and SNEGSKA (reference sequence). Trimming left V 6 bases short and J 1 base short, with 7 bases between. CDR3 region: CSATASYEQYF. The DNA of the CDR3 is TGCAGTGCCACAGCGTCCTACGAGCAGTACTTC.

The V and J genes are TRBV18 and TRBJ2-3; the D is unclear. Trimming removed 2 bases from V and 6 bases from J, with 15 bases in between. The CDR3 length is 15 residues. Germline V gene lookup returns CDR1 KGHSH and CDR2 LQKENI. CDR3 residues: CASSPGLPNRDTQYF. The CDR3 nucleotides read TGTGCCAGCTCACCAGGGCTTCCGAACCGGGATACGCAGTATTTT.

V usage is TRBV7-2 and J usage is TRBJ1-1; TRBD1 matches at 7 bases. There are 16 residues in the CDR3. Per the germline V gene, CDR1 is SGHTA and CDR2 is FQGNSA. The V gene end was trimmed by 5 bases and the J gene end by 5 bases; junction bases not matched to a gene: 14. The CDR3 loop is CASSPKSRGPRTEAFF. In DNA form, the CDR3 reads TGTGCCAGCAGCCCGAAAAGTAGGGGGCCGCGGACTGAAGCTTTCTTT.

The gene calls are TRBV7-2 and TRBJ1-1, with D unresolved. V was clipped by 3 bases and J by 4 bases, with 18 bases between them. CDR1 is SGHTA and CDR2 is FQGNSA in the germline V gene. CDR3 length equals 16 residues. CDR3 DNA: TGTGCCAGCAGCTTCTCGGTTCGTGTGCTATCCACTGAAGCTTTCTTT. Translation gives CASSFSVRVLSTEAFF.

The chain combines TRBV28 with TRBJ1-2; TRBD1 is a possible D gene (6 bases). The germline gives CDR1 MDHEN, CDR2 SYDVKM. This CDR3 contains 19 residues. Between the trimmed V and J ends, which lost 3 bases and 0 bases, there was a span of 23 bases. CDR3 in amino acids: CASSFGGLRGYTANYGYTF. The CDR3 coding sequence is TGTGCCAGCAGTTTTGGTGGACTCAGGGGATATACAGCTAACTATGGCTACACCTTC.

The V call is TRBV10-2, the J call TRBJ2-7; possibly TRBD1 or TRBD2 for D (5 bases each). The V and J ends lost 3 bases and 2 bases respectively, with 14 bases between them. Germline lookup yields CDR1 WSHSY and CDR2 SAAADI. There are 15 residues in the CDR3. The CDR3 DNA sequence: TGCGCCAGCAGTGAACCCAGGGAGTACGCCTACGAGCAGTACTTC. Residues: CASSEPREYAYEQYF.

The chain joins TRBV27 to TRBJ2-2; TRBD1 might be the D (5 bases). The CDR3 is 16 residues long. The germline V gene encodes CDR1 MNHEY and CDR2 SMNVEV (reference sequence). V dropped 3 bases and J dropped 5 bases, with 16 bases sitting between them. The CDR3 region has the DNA TGTGCCAGCAGTTTGCCTTGGGGCAGGGTGACCGGGGAGCTGTTTTTT. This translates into CASSLPWGRVTGELFF.